This T cell receptor beta chain was sequenced for a study of beta chain features in type 1 diabetes. Looking at the study overall: What patients shared with healthy donors was a similar profile of age, gender and cell yields.

With respect to this clone: Its antigen is unknown.

Study findings and constraints: Patients with Type 1 diabetes showed moderately but significantly shorter TCRB CDR3s in all four CD4+ subsets. Possible PCR preference for shorter templates applied equally to patients and controls.

CDR1 and CDR2 (germline): ENHRY, SYGVKD. V was clipped by 10 bases and J by 5 bases; unmatched bases: 13. The length of the CDR3 is 14 residues. The isolated RNA, all of it, was reverse transcribed, so expressed TCRB transcripts were what got sequenced. Assay: immunoSEQ multiplex PCR; the TCRdb copy retains only in-frame clones and omits some. The table includes 60,000 or so clones, 40% to 60% detected once. The specimen was Tregs from blood. V gene TRBV10-3 combines with J gene TRBJ2-7; TRBD1 aligns across 8 bases. This receptor was taken from a woman between 40 and 55 years old with type 1 diabetes. DNA of the CDR3: TGTGCCACCGTCCCCGGGACAGGAGAAAACGAGCAGTACTTC. It codes for CATVPGTGENEQYF.